This T cell receptor (beta chain) comes out of a study of blood T cell repertoires in COVID-19. Study details: PBMCs, B-cell-depleted T cells, or T cells were the source of the cDNA or gDNA that made up the material.

TCRdb's copy holds only in-frame clones and misses some; the assay was immunoSEQ multiplex PCR. The data show around 310,000 clones, about 90% seen once. Enrollees, about 18 to 89 years old, lived in about two dozen US areas. Looked up from germline, CDR1 is MDHEN and CDR2 is SYDVKM. The CDR3 length is 15 residues. Trimming shortened V by 6 bases and J by 5 bases, and 20 bases separated the two germline ends. This TCR was recovered from a young man who had recovered from COVID-19. The V and J genes are TRBV28 and TRBJ2-7; possible D gene TRBD2, 6 bases. Material for sequencing was PBMCs or T cells enriched from blood (not recorded which). CDR3 DNA: TGTGCCAGCAGGGAGGCGCGGGGAAGTCCCCACGAGCAGTACTTC. Protein product: CASREARGSPHEQYF.